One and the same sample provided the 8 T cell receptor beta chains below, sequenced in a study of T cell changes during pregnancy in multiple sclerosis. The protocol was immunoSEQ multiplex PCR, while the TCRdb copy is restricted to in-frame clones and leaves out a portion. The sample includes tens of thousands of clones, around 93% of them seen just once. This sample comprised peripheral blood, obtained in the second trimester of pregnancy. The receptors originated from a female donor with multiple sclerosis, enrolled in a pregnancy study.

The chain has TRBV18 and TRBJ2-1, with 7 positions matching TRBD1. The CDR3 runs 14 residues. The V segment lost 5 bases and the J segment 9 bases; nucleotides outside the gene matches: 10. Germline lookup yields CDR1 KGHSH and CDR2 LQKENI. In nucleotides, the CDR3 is TGTGCCAGCTCATCTAAAACAGGGGTCGGTGAGCAGTTCTTC. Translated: CASSSKTGVGEQFF. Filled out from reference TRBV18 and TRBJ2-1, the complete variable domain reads NAGVMQNPRHLVRRRGQEARLRCSPMKGHSHVYWYRQLPEEGLKFMVYLQKENIIDESGMPKERFSAEFPKEGPSILRIQQVVRGDSAAYFCASSSKTGVGEQFFGPGTRLTVL.

This CDR3 reads CASSSRQGRGTEAFF. In nucleotides, the CDR3 is TGTGCCAGCAGTTCCCGACAGGGGAGGGGCACTGAAGCTTTCTTT. The rearrangement links TRBV6-5 to TRBJ1-1; 8 nucleotides align to TRBD1. Germline CDR1 reads MNHEY; CDR2 reads SVGAGI. The CDR3 is 15 amino acids. Trimming cost V 4 bases and J 4 bases; bases outside gene matches: 8.

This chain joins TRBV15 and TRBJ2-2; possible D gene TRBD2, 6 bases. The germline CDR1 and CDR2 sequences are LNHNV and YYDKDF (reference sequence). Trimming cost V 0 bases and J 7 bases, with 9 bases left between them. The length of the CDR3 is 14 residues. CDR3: CATSRDGEDGELFF. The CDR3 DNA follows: TGTGCCACCAGCAGAGATGGGGAGGACGGGGAGCTGTTTTTT. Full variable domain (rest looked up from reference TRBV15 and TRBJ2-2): DAMVIQNPRYQVTQFGKPVTLSCSQTLNHNVMYWYQQKSSQAPKLLFHYYDKDFNNEADTPDNFQSRRPNTSFCFLDIRSPGLGDTAMYLCATSRDGEDGELFFGEGSRLTVL.

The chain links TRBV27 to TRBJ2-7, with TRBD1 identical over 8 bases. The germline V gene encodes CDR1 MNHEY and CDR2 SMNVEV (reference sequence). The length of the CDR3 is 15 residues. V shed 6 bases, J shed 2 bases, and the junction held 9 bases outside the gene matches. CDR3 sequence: CASRTRGRWPYEQYF. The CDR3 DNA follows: TGTGCCAGCAGGACCAGGGGGCGCTGGCCCTACGAGCAGTACTTC.

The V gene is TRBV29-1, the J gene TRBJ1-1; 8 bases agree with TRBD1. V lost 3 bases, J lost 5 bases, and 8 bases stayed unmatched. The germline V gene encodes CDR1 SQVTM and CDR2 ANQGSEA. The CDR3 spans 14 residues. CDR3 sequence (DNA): TGCAGCGTTGAGGTCCAGGGGGCGAAAACTGAAGCTTTCTTT. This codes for CSVEVQGAKTEAFF.

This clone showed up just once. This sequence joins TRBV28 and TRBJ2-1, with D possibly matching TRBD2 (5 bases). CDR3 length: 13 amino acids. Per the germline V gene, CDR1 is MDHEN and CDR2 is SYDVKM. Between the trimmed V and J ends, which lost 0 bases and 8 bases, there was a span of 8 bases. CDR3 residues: CASSLWDSYEQFF. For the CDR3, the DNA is TGTGCCAGCAGTTTATGGGACTCTTATGAGCAGTTCTTC.

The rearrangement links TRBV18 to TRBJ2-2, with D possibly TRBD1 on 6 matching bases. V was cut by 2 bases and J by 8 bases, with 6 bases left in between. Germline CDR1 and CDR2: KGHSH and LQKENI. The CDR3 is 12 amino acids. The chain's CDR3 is CASSPGQGELFF. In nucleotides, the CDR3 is TGTGCCAGCTCACCAGGACAGGGGGAGCTGTTTTTT.

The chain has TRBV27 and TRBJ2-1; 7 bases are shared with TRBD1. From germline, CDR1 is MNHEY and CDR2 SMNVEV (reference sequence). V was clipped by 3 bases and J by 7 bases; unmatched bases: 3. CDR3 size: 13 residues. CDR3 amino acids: CASSLDRWNEQFF. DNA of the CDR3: TGTGCCAGCAGTTTGGACAGGTGGAATGAGCAGTTCTTC.